One sample yielded the 5 T cell receptor beta chains listed below, sequenced in a study of T cell repertoires and Cas9 in healthy adults. Clones were sequenced by immunoSEQ multiplex PCR, and TCRdb holds only the in-frame ones, with some missing. Here the sample spans more than 20,000 clones, roughly 90% being singletons. Specimen: CD4+ effector T cells (CD127+, CD25-, CD137-, CD154-) from PBMCs; culture status not recorded. These receptor sequences come from a human donor in good health.

The V and J genes are TRBV11-3 and TRBJ2-3; no definite D call. Trimming stripped 0 bases from V and 2 bases from J, with 9 bases between. The CDR3 length is 15 residues. Germline loops: CDR1 SGHNT, CDR2 YENEEA. The CDR3 coding sequence is TGTGCCAGCAGCTTAGAGGACGGATACACAGATACGCAGTATTTT. Its protein product is CASSLEDGYTDTQYF.

The rearrangement joins TRBV5-1 to TRBJ1-1, with D tentatively TRBD1 (6 bases). This CDR3 contains 11 residues. Trimming shortened V by 5 bases and J by 6 bases, and 8 bases separated the two germline ends. Germline CDR1 SGHRS, CDR2 YFSETQ. CDR3: CASRRQAEAFF. The CDR3 coding sequence is TGCGCCAGCAGACGACAGGCTGAAGCTTTCTTT.

The chain couples TRBV11-3 to TRBJ1-4; TRBD1 aligns across 8 bases. The germline CDR1 and CDR2 sequences are SGHNT and YENEEA. Unmatched junction bases numbered 6, after V lost 5 bases and J lost 4 bases. The CDR3 length is 15 residues. As DNA, the CDR3 is TGTGCCAGCAGCACCGGGACAGGAGTTAATGAAAAACTGTTTTTT. Amino acids: CASSTGTGVNEKLFF. Supplemented by reference TRBV11-3 and TRBJ1-4, the full variable domain reads EAGVVQSPRYKIIEKKQPVAFWCNPISGHNTLYWYLQNLGQGPELLIRYENEEAVDDSQLPKDRFSAERLKGVDSTLKIQPAELGDSAVYLCASSTGTGVNEKLFFGSGTQLSVL.

The genes are TRBV27 and TRBJ1-5; D perhaps matches TRBD1 (5 bases). V dropped 2 bases and J dropped 6 bases, with 8 bases sitting between them. Germline V CDR1 and CDR2: MNHEY, SMNVEV (reference sequence). CDR3 length equals 13 residues. CDR3 sequence (DNA): TGTGCCAGCAGTTTAGGGGCGGTTCAGCCCCAGCATTTT. Translated, it gives CASSLGAVQPQHF.

This chain connects TRBV10-3 to TRBJ2-6, with D uncertain. V lost 7 bases and J lost 0, with 13 bases in between. The germline V gene has CDR1 ENHRY and CDR2 SYGVKD. The CDR3 is 16 amino acids. The CDR3 DNA is TGTGCCATCACTCCCAGGATTTACTCTGGGGCCAACGTCCTGACTTTC. As protein: CAITPRIYSGANVLTF.